This T cell receptor beta chain was sequenced in a study of tumour-infiltrating T cells in Burkitt lymphoma. Looking at the study overall: Productive clonality predicted overall and progression-free survival.

Germline V gene data show CDR1 as SGDLS and CDR2 as YYNGEE. CDR3 length equals 15 residues. Between the trimmed V and J ends, which lost 0 bases and 7 bases, there was a span of 13 bases. The table came from immunoSEQ multiplex PCR; TCRdb's copy has only in-frame clones and leaves some out. The data show 8,000 or so clones, under 85% seen once. The receptor comes from a human donor with diffuse large B-cell lymphoma. The chain couples TRBV9 to TRBJ2-2; D is perhaps TRBD1 (5 bases). Material for sequencing was tumor tissue. The CDR3 DNA is TGTGCCAGCAGCGTAGGCAGGGTGGGATACGGGGAGCTGTTTTTT. Its translation is CASSVGRVGYGELFF.